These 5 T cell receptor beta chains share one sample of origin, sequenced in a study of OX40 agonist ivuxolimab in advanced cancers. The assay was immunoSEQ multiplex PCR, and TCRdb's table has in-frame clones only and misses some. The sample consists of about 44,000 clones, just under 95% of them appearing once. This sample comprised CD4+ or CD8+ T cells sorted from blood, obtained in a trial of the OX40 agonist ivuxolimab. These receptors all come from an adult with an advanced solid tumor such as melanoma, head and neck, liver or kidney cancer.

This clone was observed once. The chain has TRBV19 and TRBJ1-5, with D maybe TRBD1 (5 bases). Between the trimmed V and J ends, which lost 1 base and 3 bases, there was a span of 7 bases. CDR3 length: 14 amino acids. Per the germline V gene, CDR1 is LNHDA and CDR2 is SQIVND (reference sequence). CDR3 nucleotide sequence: TGTGCCAGTAGTATAGTAGGGGTCAATCAGCCCCAGCATTTT. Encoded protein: CASSIVGVNQPQHF.

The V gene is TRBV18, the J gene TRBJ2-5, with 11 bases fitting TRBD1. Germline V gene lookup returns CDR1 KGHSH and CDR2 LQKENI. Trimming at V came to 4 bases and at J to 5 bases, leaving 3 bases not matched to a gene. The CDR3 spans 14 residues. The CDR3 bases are TGTGCCAGCTCACGGGACAGGGGGAGTGAGACCCAGTACTTC. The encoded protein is CASSRDRGSETQYF.

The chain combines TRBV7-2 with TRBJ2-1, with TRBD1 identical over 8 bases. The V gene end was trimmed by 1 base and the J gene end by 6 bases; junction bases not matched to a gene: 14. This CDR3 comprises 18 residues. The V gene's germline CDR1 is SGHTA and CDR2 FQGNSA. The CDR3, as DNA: TGTGCCAGCAGCTTAGGATCAGGGGGCGCATTATCGGGCAATGAGCAGTTCTTC. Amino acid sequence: CASSLGSGGALSGNEQFF.

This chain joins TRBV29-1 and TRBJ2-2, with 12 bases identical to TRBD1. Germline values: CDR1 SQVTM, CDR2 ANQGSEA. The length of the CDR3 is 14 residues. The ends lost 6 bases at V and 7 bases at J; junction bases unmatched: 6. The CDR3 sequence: CSVPGQGAIGELFF. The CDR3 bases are TGCAGCGTCCCGGGACAGGGGGCAATCGGGGAGCTGTTTTTT.

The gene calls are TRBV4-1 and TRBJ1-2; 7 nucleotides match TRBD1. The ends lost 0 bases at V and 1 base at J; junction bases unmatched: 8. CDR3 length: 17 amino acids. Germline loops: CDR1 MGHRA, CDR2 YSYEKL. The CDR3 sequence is CASSQDRRDSHNYGYTF. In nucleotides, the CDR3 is TGCGCCAGCAGCCAAGATAGGAGGGACAGCCATAACTATGGCTACACCTTC.